These 16 T cell receptor beta chains were sequenced from one sample in a study of blood T cells in healthy people across ages (dated by TCRdb to between 2015 and 2017). The protocol used for the library was 5' RACE. The second PCR ran for about 6 to 12 cycles and used a J-beta primer mix along with a sample-barcoded 5' primer. TCRdb cleaned the public reads at Q25 with fastp, built clones with MiXCR and kept in-frame beta chains. Duplicate CDR3 protein sequences are folded into a single record with the most common DNA and genes. In this sample the table shows approximately 1,700,000 distinct CDR3 sequences, roughly two fifths of which occur a single time. The ten largest clones represent 23% of the sample. Sequencing was performed on blood. The receptors shown here come from a human donor in good health.

This clonotype has a handful of counts. The rearrangement uses TRBV12-3 or TRBV12-4 and TRBJ2-7; 7 bases line up with TRBD2. Trimming cost V 5 bases and J 3 bases; bases outside gene matches: 7. The CDR3 loop spans 14 amino acids. The CDR3 region is CASSTSLAVYEQYF. CDR3 nucleotides: TGTGCCAGCAGTACGTCTCTAGCGGTCTACGAGCAGTACTTC.

For the CDR3, the DNA is TGTGCCAGCAGCTTGTCGGCGGGGGGAGAGACCCAGTACTTC. Protein product: CASSLSAGGETQYF. This rearrangement joins TRBV5-4 to TRBJ2-5; 8 bases fit TRBD2. Germline trimming cut 1 base from V and 4 bases from J; bases unmatched to any gene: 3. Germline CDR1 reads SGHNT; CDR2 reads YYREEE (reference sequence). This CDR3 has 14 residues.

V and J are TRBV29-1 and TRBJ2-5; 7 bases are a match to TRBD2. This CDR3 contains 14 residues. Per germline, CDR1 SQVTM and CDR2 ANQGSEA. J gave up 3 bases and V 0 bases, and 4 bases lay outside the gene matches. Here the CDR3 DNA reads TGCAGCGTTGAAGATCGGGGAGGGAAAGAGACCCAGTACTTC. This encodes CSVEDRGGKETQYF.

This clonotype was picked up one time. The chain has TRBV10-2 and TRBJ1-2; D is unclear. From germline, CDR1 is WSHSY and CDR2 SAAADI. The CDR3 covers 12 residues. V was trimmed by 1 base and J by 7 bases, leaving 7 bases between them. The CDR3 spells CASSEFLGGYTF. CDR3 DNA: TGCGCCAGCAGTGAGTTTTTAGGTGGCTACACCTTC.

This clonotype has a count of ten or more. The junction shows a germline mismatch at one end, possibly a read error. The V gene is TRBV3-1, the J gene TRBJ2-4; 11 bases match TRBD1. The end of the DNA aligns better with TRBJ2-7, so the J call may be wrong. The CDR3 is 14 amino acids. CDR1 is LGHDT, CDR2 YNNKEL, per germline (reference sequence). Written as DNA, the CDR3 is TGCGCCAGCAGCCAAGTGGGGACAGGGGGCGAGCAGTACTTC. It specifies CASSQVGTGGEQYF.

Comments on this clonotype: A single base separates this from a much larger clone, so it may be a read error. This chain uses TRBV7-2 with TRBJ2-5, with D uncertain. The J call may be incorrect, as the DNA end agrees better with TRBJ2-1. The germline V gene has CDR1 SGHTA and CDR2 FQGNSA. This CDR3 spans 14 amino acids. As DNA, the CDR3 is TGTGCCAGCAGCTTAGGGGCGGAACAAGAGACCCAGTTCTTC. This translates into CASSLGAEQETQFF.

This clonotype was observed a single time. J is TRBJ2-7 and V is TRBV29-1, with D tentatively TRBD1 (5 bases). Germline V gives CDR1 SQVTM, CDR2 ANQGSEA. This CDR3 comprises 13 residues. V lost 4 bases and J 4 bases, leaving 14 bases between the germline ends. The DNA for the CDR3 is TGCAGCGTTGGTTGGCAGGGATGGTACGAGCAGTACTTC. It yields the protein CSVGWQGWYEQYF.

The chain carries TRBV29-1 and TRBJ2-3; 7 bases are a match to TRBD2. The length of the CDR3 is 14 residues. Looked up from germline, CDR1 is SQVTM and CDR2 is ANQGSEA. V lost 6 bases, J lost 3 bases, and 9 bases stayed unmatched. CDR3 DNA: TGCAGCGTGGAAAAACGCGGGGGAACAGATACGCAGTATTTT. As protein: CSVEKRGGTDTQYF.

CDR3 coding DNA: TGTGCCAGCGGGGGACTAGCGGGGTCCGGGGAGCTGTTTTTT. Its protein is CASGGLAGSGELFF. The chain uses TRBV2 and TRBJ2-2; TRBD2 aligns across 13 bases. This CDR3 spans 14 amino acids. Germline V lookup: CDR1 SNHLY, CDR2 FYNNEI. The V and J ends lost 8 bases and 6 bases, in that order; junction bases with no gene match: 3.

The chain couples TRBV15 to TRBJ2-1; no definite D call. CDR1 LNHNV and CDR2 YYDKDF come from the germline V gene (reference sequence). V was pared by 0 bases and J by 6 bases, with 15 bases between. The CDR3 is 16 amino acids. Here the CDR3 reads CATSRDLVGVGNEQFF. DNA of the CDR3: TGTGCCACCAGCAGAGATCTTGTTGGGGTGGGCAATGAGCAGTTCTTC.

This chain joins TRBV4-1 and TRBJ2-3; D gene uncertain. The V gene lost 2 bases and the J gene lost 5 bases, with 20 bases spanning the gap. The CDR3 is made up of 17 amino acids. Germline V lookup: CDR1 MGHRA, CDR2 YSYEKL. The CDR3 loop is CASSQLVPLTPKDTQYF. CDR3 sequence (DNA): TGCGCCAGCAGCCAATTAGTGCCTCTAACACCTAAAGATACGCAGTATTTT.

This clonotype has only a few counts. The rearrangement links TRBV20-1 to TRBJ2-5, with 11 bases identical to TRBD2. Germline V CDR1 and CDR2: DFQATT, SNEGSKA (reference sequence). The CDR3 has 16 residues. J gave up 4 bases and V 3 bases, and 10 bases lay outside the gene matches. DNA of the CDR3: TGCAGTGCTAGGACTAGCGGGGAAGAATTCAGAGAGACCCAGTACTTC. It translates to CSARTSGEEFRETQYF.

The chain is built from TRBV5-1 and TRBJ1-1; D is perhaps TRBD1 (5 bases). With 5 bases removed from V and 1 base from J, the gap between germline ends came to 12 bases. CDR1 and CDR2 (germline): SGHRS, YFSETQ. The CDR3 has 14 amino acids. This CDR3 reads CASSYTRGNTEAFF. In nucleotides, the CDR3 is TGCGCCAGCAGTTATACTAGGGGGAACACTGAAGCTTTCTTT.

The count of this clonotype is one. At one end the junction does not follow the germline gene, possibly because of a read error. This chain uses TRBV10-2 with TRBJ1-2; possibly TRBD1 for D (6 bases). CDR1 is WSHSY and CDR2 is SAAADI in the germline V gene. The CDR3 loop spans 13 amino acids. This chain's CDR3 is CATSKQGDYGYTF. In DNA form, the CDR3 reads TGCGCCACCAGTAAACAGGGCGACTATGGCTACACCTTC.

This clonotype was seen a handful of times. This chain connects TRBV5-1 to TRBJ2-7; no firm D call. Germline loops: CDR1 SGHRS, CDR2 YFSETQ. The CDR3 totals 15 residues. The V end was cut by 0 bases, the J end by 3 bases, with 13 bases between. Here the CDR3 reads CASSLDLMSDYEQYF. The CDR3 DNA follows: TGCGCCAGCAGCTTGGATCTTATGAGTGACTACGAGCAGTACTTC.

The sample holds a few counts of this clonotype. The chain employs TRBV5-1 and TRBJ1-2, with 7 bases matching TRBD1. Germline CDR1 is SGHRS and CDR2 is YFSETQ. J lost 3 bases, V lost 1 base, and 6 bases had no gene match. There are 15 residues in the CDR3. The CDR3 bases are TGCGCCAGCAGCTTGTCTCGACAGGGATACTATGGCTACACCTTC. This gives the protein CASSLSRQGYYGYTF.